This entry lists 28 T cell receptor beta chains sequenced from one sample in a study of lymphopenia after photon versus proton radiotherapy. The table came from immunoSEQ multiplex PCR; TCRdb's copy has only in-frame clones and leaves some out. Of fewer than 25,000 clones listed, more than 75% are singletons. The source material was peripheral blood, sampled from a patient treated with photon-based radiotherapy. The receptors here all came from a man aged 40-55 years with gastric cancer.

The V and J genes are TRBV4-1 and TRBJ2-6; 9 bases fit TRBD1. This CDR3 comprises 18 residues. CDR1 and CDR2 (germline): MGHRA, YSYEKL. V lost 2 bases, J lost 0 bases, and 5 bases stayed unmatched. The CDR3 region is CASSQPGQGISGANVLTF. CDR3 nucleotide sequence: TGCGCCAGCAGCCAACCGGGACAGGGTATCTCTGGGGCCAACGTCCTGACTTTC.

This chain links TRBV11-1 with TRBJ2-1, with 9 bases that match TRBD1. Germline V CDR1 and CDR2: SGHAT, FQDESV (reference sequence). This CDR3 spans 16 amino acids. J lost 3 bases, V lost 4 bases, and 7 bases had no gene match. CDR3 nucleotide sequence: TGTGCCAGCAGCTCCGGACAGGGGTCCTTCTACAATGAGCAGTTCTTC. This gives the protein CASSSGQGSFYNEQFF.

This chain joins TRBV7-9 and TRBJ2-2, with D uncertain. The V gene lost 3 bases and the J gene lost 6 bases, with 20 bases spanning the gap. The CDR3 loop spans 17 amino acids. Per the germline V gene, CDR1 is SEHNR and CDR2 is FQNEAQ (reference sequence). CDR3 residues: CASSFLLGLGVPGELFF. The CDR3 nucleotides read TGTGCCAGCAGCTTTCTTTTAGGATTAGGAGTTCCCGGGGAGCTGTTTTTT.

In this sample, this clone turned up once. CDR3 coding DNA: TGTGCCAGCAGCTCCAGCGGACAGGGGGCTGGCAATCAGCCCCAGCATTTT. This sequence encodes CASSSSGQGAGNQPQHF. This chain joins TRBV7-7 and TRBJ1-5; 11 bases are shared with TRBD1. V shed 4 bases, J shed 2 bases, and the junction held 7 bases outside the gene matches. There are 17 residues in the CDR3. The germline V gene encodes CDR1 SSHAT and CDR2 FNYEAQ (reference sequence). Complete variable domain (other parts from reference TRBV7-7 and TRBJ1-5): GAGVSQSPRYKVTKRGQDVTLRCDPISSHATLYWYQQALGQGPEFLTYFNYEAQPDKSGLPSDRFSAERPEGSISTLTIQRTEQRDSAMYRCASSSSGQGAGNQPQHFGDGTRLSIL.

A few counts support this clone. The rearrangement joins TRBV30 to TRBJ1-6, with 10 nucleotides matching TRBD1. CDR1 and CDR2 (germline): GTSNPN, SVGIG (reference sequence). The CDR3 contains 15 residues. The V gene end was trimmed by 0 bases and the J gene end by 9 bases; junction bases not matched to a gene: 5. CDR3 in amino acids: CAWSVPGTGASPLHF. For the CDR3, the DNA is TGTGCCTGGAGTGTACCCGGGACAGGGGCTTCACCCCTCCACTTT.

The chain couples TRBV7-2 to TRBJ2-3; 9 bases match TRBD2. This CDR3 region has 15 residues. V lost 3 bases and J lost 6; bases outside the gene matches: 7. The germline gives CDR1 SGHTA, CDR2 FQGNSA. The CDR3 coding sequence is TGTGCCAGCAGCTTGGTGGCGGGGGGGTATGATACGCAGTATTTT. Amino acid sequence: CASSLVAGGYDTQYF.

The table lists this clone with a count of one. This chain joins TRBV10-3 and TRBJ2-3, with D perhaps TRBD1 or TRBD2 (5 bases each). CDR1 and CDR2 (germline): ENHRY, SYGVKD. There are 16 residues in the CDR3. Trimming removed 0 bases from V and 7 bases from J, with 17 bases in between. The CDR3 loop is CAISESVVGARHTQYF. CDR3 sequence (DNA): TGTGCCATCAGTGAGTCGGTAGTCGGGGCCCGTCATACGCAGTATTTT.

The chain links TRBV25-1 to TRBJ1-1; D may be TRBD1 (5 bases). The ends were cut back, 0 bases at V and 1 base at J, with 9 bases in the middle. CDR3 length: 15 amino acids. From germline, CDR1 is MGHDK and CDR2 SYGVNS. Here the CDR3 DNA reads TGTGCCAGCAGTGAATATGACAGAGAGAACACTGAAGCTTTCTTT. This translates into CASSEYDRENTEAFF.

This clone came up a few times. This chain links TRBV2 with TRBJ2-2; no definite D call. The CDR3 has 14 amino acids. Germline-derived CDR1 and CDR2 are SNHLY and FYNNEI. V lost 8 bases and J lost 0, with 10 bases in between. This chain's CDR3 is CASCYTSNTGELFF. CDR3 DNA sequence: TGTGCCAGCTGCTACACCTCGAACACCGGGGAGCTGTTTTTT.

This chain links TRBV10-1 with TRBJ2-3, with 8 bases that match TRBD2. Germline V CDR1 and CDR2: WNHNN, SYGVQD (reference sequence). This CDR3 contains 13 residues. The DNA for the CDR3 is TGCGCTTCCGGGGGGGGCAACACAGATACGCAGTATTTT. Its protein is CASGGGNTDTQYF.

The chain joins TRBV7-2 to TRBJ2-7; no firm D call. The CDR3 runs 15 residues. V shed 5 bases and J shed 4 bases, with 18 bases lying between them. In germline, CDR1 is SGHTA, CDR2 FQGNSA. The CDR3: CASSPAASSLYEQYF. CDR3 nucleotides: TGTGCCAGCAGCCCTGCGGCTAGTAGCCTATACGAGCAGTACTTC.

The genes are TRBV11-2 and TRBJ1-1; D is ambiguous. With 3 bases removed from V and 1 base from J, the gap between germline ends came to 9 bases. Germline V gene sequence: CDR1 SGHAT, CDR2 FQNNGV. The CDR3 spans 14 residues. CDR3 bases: TGTGCCAGCAGCTTCCTACCCAGGAACACTGAAGCTTTCTTT. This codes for CASSFLPRNTEAFF. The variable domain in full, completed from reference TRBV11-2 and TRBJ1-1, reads EAGVAQSPRYKIIEKRQSVAFWCNPISGHATLYWYQQILGQGPKLLIQFQNNGVVDDSQLPKDRFSAERLKGVDSTLKIQPAKLEDSAVYLCASSFLPRNTEAFFGQGTRLTVV.

The CDR3 sequence: CASSFRQGTDTQYF. CDR3 sequence (DNA): TGCGCCAGCAGCTTCCGACAGGGCACAGATACGCAGTATTTT. This chain links TRBV5-1 with TRBJ2-3; D may be TRBD1 (6 bases). V was trimmed by 2 bases and J by 1 base, leaving 8 bases between them. The CDR3 contains 14 residues. CDR1 is SGHRS and CDR2 is YFSETQ in the germline V gene.

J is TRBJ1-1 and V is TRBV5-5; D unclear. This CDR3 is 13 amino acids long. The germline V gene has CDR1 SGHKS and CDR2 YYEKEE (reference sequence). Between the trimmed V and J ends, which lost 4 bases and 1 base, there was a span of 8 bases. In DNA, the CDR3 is TGTGCCAGCAGCATCGGAGGGAACACTGAAGCTTTCTTT. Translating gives CASSIGGNTEAFF.

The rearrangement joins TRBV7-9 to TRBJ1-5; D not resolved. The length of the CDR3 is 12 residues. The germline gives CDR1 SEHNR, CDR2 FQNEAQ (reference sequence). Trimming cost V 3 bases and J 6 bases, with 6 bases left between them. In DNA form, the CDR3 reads TGTGCCAGCAGCTTCAGTGGTCAGCCCCAGCATTTT. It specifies CASSFSGQPQHF.

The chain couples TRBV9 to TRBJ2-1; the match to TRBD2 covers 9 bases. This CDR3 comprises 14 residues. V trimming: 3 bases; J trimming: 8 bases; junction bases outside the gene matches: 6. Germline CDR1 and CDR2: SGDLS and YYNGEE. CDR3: CASSGQRGADEQFF. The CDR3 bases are TGTGCCAGCAGCGGTCAGCGGGGGGCGGATGAGCAGTTCTTC.

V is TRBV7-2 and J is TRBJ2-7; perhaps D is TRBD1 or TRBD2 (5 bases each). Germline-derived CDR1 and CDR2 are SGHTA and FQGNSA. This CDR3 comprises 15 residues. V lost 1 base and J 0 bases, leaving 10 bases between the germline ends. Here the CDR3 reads CASSLGFGASYEQYF. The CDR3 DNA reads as TGTGCCAGCAGCTTAGGGTTCGGGGCCTCCTACGAGCAGTACTTC.

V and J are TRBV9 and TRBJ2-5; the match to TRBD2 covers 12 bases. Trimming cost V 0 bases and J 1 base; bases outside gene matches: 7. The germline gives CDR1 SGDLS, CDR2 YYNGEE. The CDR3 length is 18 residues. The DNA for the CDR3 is TGTGCCAGCAGCGTAGATCTCCTAGCGGGGGGGACCCAAGAGACCCAGTACTTC. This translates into CASSVDLLAGGTQETQYF.

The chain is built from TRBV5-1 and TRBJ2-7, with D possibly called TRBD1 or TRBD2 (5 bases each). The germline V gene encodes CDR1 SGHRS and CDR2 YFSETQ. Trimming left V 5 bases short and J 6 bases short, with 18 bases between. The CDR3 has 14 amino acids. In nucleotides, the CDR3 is TGCGCCAGCAGGGCCGGGACCAAACTGGGCGAGCAGTACTTC. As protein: CASRAGTKLGEQYF. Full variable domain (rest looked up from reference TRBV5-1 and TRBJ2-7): KAGVTQTPRYLIKTRGQQVTLSCSPISGHRSVSWYQQTPGQGLQFLFEYFSETQRNKGNFPGRFSGRQFSNSRSEMNVSTLELGDSALYLCASRAGTKLGEQYFGPGTRLTVT.

CDR3 DNA: TGCGCCAGCAGCTTTGCGGGCAGAGGCTATGGCTACACCTTC. Translation gives CASSFAGRGYGYTF. The genes are TRBV5-1 and TRBJ1-2; D gene uncertain. The length of the CDR3 is 14 residues. V lost 2 bases to trimming and J lost 4 bases, with 12 bases between them. Germline V lookup: CDR1 SGHRS, CDR2 YFSETQ.

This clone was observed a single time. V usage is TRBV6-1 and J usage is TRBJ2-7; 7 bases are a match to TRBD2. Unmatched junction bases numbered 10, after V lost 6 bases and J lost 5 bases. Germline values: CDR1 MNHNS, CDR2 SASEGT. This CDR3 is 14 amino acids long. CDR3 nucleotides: TGTGCCAGCAGCGTCCGGGGGGTATGGGACGAGCAGTACTTC. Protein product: CASSVRGVWDEQYF.

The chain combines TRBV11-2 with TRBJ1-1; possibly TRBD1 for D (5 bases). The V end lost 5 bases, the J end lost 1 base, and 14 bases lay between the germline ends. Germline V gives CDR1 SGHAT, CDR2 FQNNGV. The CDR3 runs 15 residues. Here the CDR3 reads CASSIAWGGNTEAFF. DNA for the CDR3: TGTGCCAGCAGCATTGCCTGGGGGGGGAACACTGAAGCTTTCTTT.

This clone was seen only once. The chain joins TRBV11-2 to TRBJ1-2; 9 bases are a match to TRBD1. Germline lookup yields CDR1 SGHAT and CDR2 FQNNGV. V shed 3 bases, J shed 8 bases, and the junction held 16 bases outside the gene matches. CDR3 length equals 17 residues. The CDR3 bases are TGTGCCAGCAGCTTGGCGTTACAGGGGGCGCGGAGAAGCGGCTACACCTTC. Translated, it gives CASSLALQGARRSGYTF. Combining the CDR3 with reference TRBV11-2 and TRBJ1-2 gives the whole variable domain EAGVAQSPRYKIIEKRQSVAFWCNPISGHATLYWYQQILGQGPKLLIQFQNNGVVDDSQLPKDRFSAERLKGVDSTLKIQPAKLEDSAVYLCASSLALQGARRSGYTFGSGTRLTVV.

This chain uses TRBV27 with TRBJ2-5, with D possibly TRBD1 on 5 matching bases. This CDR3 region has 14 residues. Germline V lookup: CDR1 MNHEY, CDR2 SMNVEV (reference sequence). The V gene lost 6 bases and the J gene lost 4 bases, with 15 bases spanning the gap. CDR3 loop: CASRKQELRETQYF. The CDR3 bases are TGTGCCAGCAGAAAACAGGAGTTACGAGAGACCCAGTACTTC.

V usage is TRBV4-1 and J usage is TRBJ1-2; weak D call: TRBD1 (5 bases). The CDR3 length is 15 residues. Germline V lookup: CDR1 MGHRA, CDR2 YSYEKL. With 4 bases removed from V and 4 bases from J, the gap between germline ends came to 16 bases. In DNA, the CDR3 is TGCGCCAGCAGCCTCAGAGAGGGGAACGGCTATGGCTACACCTTC. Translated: CASSLREGNGYGYTF.

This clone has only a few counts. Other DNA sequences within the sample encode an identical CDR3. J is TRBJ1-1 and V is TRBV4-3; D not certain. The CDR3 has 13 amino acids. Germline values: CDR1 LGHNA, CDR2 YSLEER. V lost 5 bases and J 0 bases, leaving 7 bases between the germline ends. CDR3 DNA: TGCGCCAGCAGCAGGGATTTGAACACTGAAGCTTTCTTT. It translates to CASSRDLNTEAFF.

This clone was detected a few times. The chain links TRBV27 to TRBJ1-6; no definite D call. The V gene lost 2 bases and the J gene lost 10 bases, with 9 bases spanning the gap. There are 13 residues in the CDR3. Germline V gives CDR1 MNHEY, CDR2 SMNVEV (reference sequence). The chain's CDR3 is CASSLVGFSPLHF. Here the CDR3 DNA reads TGTGCCAGCAGTTTAGTCGGGTTCTCACCCCTCCACTTT.

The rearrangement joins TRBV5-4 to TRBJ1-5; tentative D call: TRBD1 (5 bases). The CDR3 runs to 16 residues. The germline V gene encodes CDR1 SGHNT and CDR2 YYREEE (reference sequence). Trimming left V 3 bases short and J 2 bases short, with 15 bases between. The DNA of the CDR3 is TGTGCCAGCAGCTCGCTCGGGGCAATGGGCAATCAGCCCCAGCATTTT. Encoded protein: CASSSLGAMGNQPQHF.